One and the same sample provided the 24 T cell receptor beta chains below, sequenced in a study of blood T cell repertoires in COVID-19. Profiled with immunoSEQ multiplex PCR; TCRdb holds only in-frame clones, not every one. The sample includes roughly 29,000 clones, approximately 80% of them seen just once. Sequenced material: peripheral blood. The receptors here all came from a man in his 70s with active COVID-19.

Here the CDR3 DNA reads TGTGCCAGCAGCACGGGAGCGGGATCCCTATGGGGTGAGCAGTTCTTC. Translated, it gives CASSTGAGSLWGEQFF. The chain carries TRBV3-1 (or the pseudogene TRBV3-2) and TRBJ2-1; 7 bases fit TRBD2. Losses at the gene ends were 5 bases for V and 9 bases for J; bases not matched to a gene: 16. This CDR3 has 16 amino acids. The V gene's germline CDR1 is LGHDT and CDR2 YNNKEL (reference sequence).

The rearrangement uses TRBV4-2 and TRBJ1-6; D is uncertain. Trimming left V 1 base short and J 7 bases short, with 17 bases between. The CDR3 spans 17 residues. Germline-derived CDR1 and CDR2 are LGHNA and YNFKEQ. CDR3 region: CASSQGDPATVNSPLHF. CDR3 in DNA: TGTGCCAGCAGCCAAGGCGATCCGGCTACAGTGAATTCACCCCTCCACTTT.

The chain carries TRBV4-1 and TRBJ1-6, with D possibly being TRBD1 (5 bases). The V gene's germline CDR1 is MGHRA and CDR2 YSYEKL. The CDR3 runs 16 residues. Trimming took off 0 bases at V and 7 bases at J, with 13 bases between the two ends. The CDR3, as DNA: TGCGCCAGCAGCCAAGATCAATTAAGGACAAATTCACCCCTCCACTTT. It is translated as CASSQDQLRTNSPLHF.

The rearrangement links TRBV7-3 to TRBJ2-1; D is perhaps TRBD2 (5 bases). With 5 bases removed from V and 4 bases from J, the gap between germline ends came to 15 bases. Germline-derived CDR1 and CDR2 are SGHTA and FQGTGA. The CDR3 spans 15 residues. CDR3 coding DNA: TGTGCCAGCAGCGTTTTGGGAGATCCGTACAATGAGCAGTTCTTC. Protein sequence: CASSVLGDPYNEQFF.

This clone occurred once. This chain connects TRBV14 to TRBJ1-6; TRBD1 might be the D (5 bases). V lost 2 bases and J lost 8, with 16 bases in between. CDR1 is SGHDN and CDR2 is FVKESK in the germline V gene. CDR3 length: 16 residues. The CDR3 region has the DNA TGTGCCAGCAGCCAACTCCAGGGTGTTCGGCATTCACCCCTCCACTTT. Protein product: CASSQLQGVRHSPLHF.

This rearrangement joins TRBV6-5 to TRBJ1-5; 8 bases are a match to TRBD1. V dropped 5 bases and J dropped 8; count of bases not matched to a gene: 8. Germline-derived CDR1 and CDR2 are MNHEY and SVGAGI. The CDR3 totals 14 residues. The CDR3 spells CASSPQGARKPQHF. The CDR3 nucleotides read TGTGCCAGCAGTCCCCAGGGGGCGCGGAAGCCCCAGCATTTT.

The genes are TRBV3-1 (or the pseudogene TRBV3-2) and TRBJ2-2; D is ambiguous. Trimming shortened V by 5 bases and J by 3 bases, and 13 bases separated the two germline ends. Per the germline V gene, CDR1 is LGHDT and CDR2 is YNNKEL (reference sequence). The CDR3 contains 15 residues. CDR3 amino acids: CASSLHPIDTGELFF. The CDR3 DNA sequence: TGTGCCAGCAGCTTACACCCCATTGACACCGGGGAGCTGTTTTTT.

V gene TRBV20-1 combines with J gene TRBJ2-2; D remains unclear. Germline V lookup: CDR1 DFQATT, CDR2 SNEGSKA (reference sequence). The CDR3 loop spans 11 amino acids. Trimming stripped 4 bases from V and 3 bases from J, with 3 bases between. CDR3 coding DNA: TGCAGTGCTACCGACACCGGGGAGCTGTTTTTT. As protein: CSATDTGELFF.

V is TRBV11-2 and J is TRBJ1-2; D not certain. Trimming pared 1 base from V and 8 bases from J, leaving 8 bases between. This CDR3 is built from 12 residues. Per the germline V gene, CDR1 is SGHAT and CDR2 is FQNNGV. The CDR3 sequence: CASSLGHNGYTF. The CDR3 bases are TGTGCCAGCAGCTTAGGGCATAACGGCTACACCTTC.

The gene calls are TRBV3-1 (or the pseudogene TRBV3-2) and TRBJ1-4; 9 bases line up with TRBD1. Germline-derived CDR1 and CDR2 are LGHDT and YNNKEL (reference sequence). This CDR3 spans 16 amino acids. Trimming at V came to 4 bases and at J to 5 bases, leaving 8 bases not matched to a gene. CDR3 protein: CASSPKPGTGNEKLFF. The CDR3 DNA sequence: TGTGCCAGCAGCCCAAAACCCGGGACAGGGAATGAAAAACTGTTTTTT.

This chain links TRBV3-1 (or the pseudogene TRBV3-2) with TRBJ1-1; D perhaps matches TRBD1 (6 bases). CDR3 size: 14 residues. V dropped 1 base and J dropped 3 bases, with 9 bases sitting between them. CDR1 and CDR2 from the germline V gene are LGHDT and YNNKEL (reference sequence). CDR3 sequence reads: CASSQGGLYTEAFF. The CDR3 DNA reads as TGTGCCAGCAGCCAAGGGGGGCTTTACACTGAAGCTTTCTTT.

The CDR3 here is CASSARGITDTQYF. In DNA form, the CDR3 reads TGTGCCAGCAGCGCGAGGGGGATCACAGATACGCAGTATTTT. This chain uses TRBV11-2 with TRBJ2-3; a possible D gene is TRBD1 (6 bases). CDR3 length: 14 amino acids. Looked up from germline, CDR1 is SGHAT and CDR2 is FQNNGV. Trimming cost V 5 bases and J 2 bases, with 11 bases left between them.

The CDR3 DNA reads TGTGCCAGCAGTTCTAGTTTAGGGGAGCTGTTTTTT. This encodes CASSSSLGELFF. This rearrangement joins TRBV27 to TRBJ2-2; D remains ambiguous. The V and J ends lost 4 bases and 8 bases respectively, with 8 bases between them. CDR3 size: 12 residues. Looked up from germline, CDR1 is MNHEY and CDR2 is SMNVEV (reference sequence).

This chain links TRBV5-1 with TRBJ1-1, with 8 nucleotides matching TRBD1. Germline V gives CDR1 SGHRS, CDR2 YFSETQ. The CDR3 consists of 15 residues. The V and J ends lost 2 bases and 4 bases, in that order; junction bases with no gene match: 7. CDR3 nucleotide sequence: TGCGCCAGCAGCTTCGTCGCAACAGGGGGCACTGAAGCTTTCTTT. As protein: CASSFVATGGTEAFF.

This chain uses TRBV13 with TRBJ1-2, with no clear D. This CDR3 spans 14 amino acids. Trimming stripped 5 bases from V and 5 bases from J, with 15 bases between. The V gene's germline CDR1 is PRHDT and CDR2 FYEKMQ (reference sequence). The CDR3 DNA reads as TGTGCCAGCAGCCTACTTGGGGAGACTTATGGCTACACCTTC. Protein product: CASSLLGETYGYTF. The variable domain in full, completed from reference TRBV13 and TRBJ1-2, reads AAGVIQSPRHLIKEKRETATLKCYPIPRHDTVYWYQQGPGQDPQFLISFYEKMQSDKGSIPDRFSAQQFSDYHSELNMSSLELGDSALYFCASSLLGETYGYTFGSGTRLTVV.

The chain has TRBV29-1 and TRBJ1-1, with TRBD1 identical over 7 bases. CDR1 SQVTM and CDR2 ANQGSEA come from the germline V gene. J gave up 3 bases and V 4 bases, and 14 bases lay outside the gene matches. The CDR3 covers 16 residues. CDR3: CSVGGFSGGRDTEAFF. CDR3 nucleotide sequence: TGCAGCGTTGGGGGATTCTCAGGGGGTCGGGACACTGAAGCTTTCTTT.

The gene calls are TRBV5-1 and TRBJ2-1; the D gene is possibly TRBD2 (5 bases). The length of the CDR3 is 13 residues. From germline, CDR1 is SGHRS and CDR2 YFSETQ. Trimming removed 1 base at V and 8 bases at J, with 10 bases between. CDR3 DNA sequence: TGCGCCAGCAGCTTGCAAGGGAGCGATGAGCAGTTCTTC. It specifies CASSLQGSDEQFF.

The chain links TRBV18 to TRBJ2-7; D possibly corresponds to TRBD1 (5 bases). The CDR3 runs 11 residues. V was trimmed by 4 bases and J by 9 bases, leaving 10 bases between them. Looked up from germline, CDR1 is KGHSH and CDR2 is LQKENI. The CDR3 DNA reads as TGTGCCAGCTCACTTGACAGAGGGCAGTACTTC. Protein product: CASSLDRGQYF. The variable domain in full, completed from reference TRBV18 and TRBJ2-7, reads NAGVMQNPRHLVRRRGQEARLRCSPMKGHSHVYWYRQLPEEGLKFMVYLQKENIIDESGMPKERFSAEFPKEGPSILRIQQVVRGDSAAYFCASSLDRGQYFGPGTRLTVT.

The V and J genes are TRBV6-1 and TRBJ2-7; 7 bases align to TRBD1. The junction had 4 bases not matched to a gene; V was cut back by 3 bases and J by 2 bases. The germline V gene encodes CDR1 MNHNS and CDR2 SASEGT. CDR3 length equals 14 residues. The CDR3 reads CASSEDRRTYEQYF. The CDR3 DNA reads TGTGCCAGCAGTGAGGACAGGAGGACCTACGAGCAGTACTTC.

The chain has TRBV29-1 and TRBJ2-3; tentatively, D is TRBD1 (5 bases). The CDR3 has 11 amino acids. Per the germline V gene, CDR1 is SQVTM and CDR2 is ANQGSEA. V lost 4 bases and J 6 bases, leaving 8 bases between the germline ends. Here the CDR3 reads CSVVRADTQYF. The CDR3 DNA sequence: TGCAGCGTTGTCAGGGCCGATACGCAGTATTTT.

The chain uses TRBV11-2 and TRBJ1-1; the D is unclear. Per germline, CDR1 SGHAT and CDR2 FQNNGV. Trimming pared 5 bases from V and 4 bases from J, leaving 20 bases between. CDR3 size: 16 residues. In nucleotides, the CDR3 is TGTGCCAGCAGCGGTACGGGGTTTGGACTGAGCACTGAAGCTTTCTTT. Protein: CASSGTGFGLSTEAFF.

The V gene is TRBV3-1 (or the pseudogene TRBV3-2), the J gene TRBJ2-4; 8 nucleotides match TRBD1. Germline V lookup: CDR1 LGHDT, CDR2 YNNKEL (reference sequence). This CDR3 comprises 11 residues. J lost 13 bases, V lost 1 base, and 0 bases had no gene match. CDR3 DNA sequence: TGTGCCAGCAGCCAAGGGGACAGGCAGTACTTC. Its translation: CASSQGDRQYF.

The chain joins TRBV25-1 to TRBJ1-1, with TRBD1 as a possible D gene (5 bases). Trimming shortened V by 8 bases and J by 6 bases, and 19 bases separated the two germline ends. CDR3 size: 14 residues. The germline V gene has CDR1 MGHDK and CDR2 SYGVNS. The CDR3: CASSMLQDTSEAFF. The DNA for the CDR3 is TGTGCCAGCTCAATGCTACAGGATACGTCTGAAGCTTTCTTT.

The chain recombines TRBV5-4 with TRBJ2-7, with 9 bases identical to TRBD2. This CDR3 is built from 15 residues. Germline assignment: CDR1 SGHNT and CDR2 YYREEE (reference sequence). Unmatched junction bases numbered 9, after V lost 4 bases and J lost 4 bases. The CDR3 DNA follows: TGTGCCAGCAGCAAACCCGGGACTAGCTCATACGAGCAGTACTTC. It translates to CASSKPGTSSYEQYF.